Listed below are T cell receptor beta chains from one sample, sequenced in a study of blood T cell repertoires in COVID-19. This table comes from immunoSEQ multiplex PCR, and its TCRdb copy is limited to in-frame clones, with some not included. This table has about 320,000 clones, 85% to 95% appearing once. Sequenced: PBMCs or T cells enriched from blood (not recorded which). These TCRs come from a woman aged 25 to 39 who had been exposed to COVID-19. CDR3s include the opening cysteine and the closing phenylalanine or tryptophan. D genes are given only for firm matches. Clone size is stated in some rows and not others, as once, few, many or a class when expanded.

CDR3: CASSSMLLAGVETQYF
DNA: TGTGCCAGCAGCTCAATGCTACTAGCGGGGGTGGAGACCCAGTACTTC
length: 16
D: TRBD2
V: TRBV9
J: TRBJ2-5
size: once

CDR3: CASSLGGRGVDTQYF
DNA: TGTGCCAGCAGCTTAGGGGGCAGGGGGGTGGATACGCAGTATTTT
length: 15
D: .
V: TRBV11-3
J: TRBJ2-3
size: .

CDR3: CASSLRPTGQPQHF
DNA: TGTGCCAGCAGCTTGCGGCCTACCGGGCAGCCCCAGCATTTT
length: 14
D: .
V: TRBV7-6
J: TRBJ1-5
size: .

CDR3: CASSPGQGKDGYTF
DNA: TGCGCCAGCAGCCCGGGACAGGGCAAGGATGGCTACACCTTC
length: 14
D: TRBD1
V: TRBV5-1
J: TRBJ1-2
size: .

CDR3: CASSYSRSPVLGYTF
DNA: TGTGCCAGCAGTTACTCGAGGTCGCCAGTCCTTGGCTACACCTTC
length: 15
D: .
V: TRBV6-5
J: TRBJ1-2
size: once

CDR3: CASTKDRGLWTEAFF
DNA: TGTGCCAGCACCAAGGACAGGGGGCTTTGGACTGAAGCTTTCTTT
length: 15
D: TRBD1
V: TRBV7-2
J: TRBJ1-1
size: .

CDR3: CASSPPGTVSGTGELFF
DNA: TGCGCCAGCAGCCCCCCTGGAACTGTTTCGGGCACCGGGGAGCTGTTTTTT
length: 17
D: .
V: TRBV5-1
J: TRBJ2-2
size: .

CDR3: CATSRAGGGGQPQHF
DNA: TGTGCCACCAGCAGAGCTGGCGGGGGCGGTCAGCCCCAGCATTTT
length: 15
D: .
V: TRBV15
J: TRBJ1-5
size: .

CDR3: CASSSTGGNTIYF
DNA: TGTGCCAGCTCTTCGACAGGGGGAAACACCATATATTTT
length: 13
D: TRBD1
V: TRBV18
J: TRBJ1-3
size: .

CDR3: CASSRNRGETQYF
DNA: TGTGCCAGTAGTAGAAACAGGGGTGAGACCCAGTACTTC
length: 13
D: TRBD1
V: TRBV19
J: TRBJ2-5
size: .

CDR3: CASSLTSVGSSYNSPLHF
DNA: TGTGCCAGCAGCTTGACCTCCGTCGGGAGCTCCTATAATTCACCCCTCCACTTT
length: 18
D: .
V: TRBV5-4
J: TRBJ1-6
size: .

CDR3: CASSLHDQPGGTLEQYF
DNA: TGTGCCAGCAGTTTACACGACCAACCGGGGGGCACTTTGGAGCAGTACTTC
length: 17
D: .
V: TRBV27
J: TRBJ2-7
size: .

CDR3: CASSYHAPGDIDTQYF
DNA: TGTGCCAGCAGTTACCACGCCCCAGGGGATATAGATACGCAGTATTTT
length: 16
D: .
V: TRBV6-5
J: TRBJ2-3
size: .

CDR3: CASNIISEGQPQHF
DNA: TGTGCCAGCAACATTATTTCGGAGGGTCAGCCCCAGCATTTT
length: 14
D: .
V: TRBV28
J: TRBJ1-5
size: .

CDR3: CASSFPQTRTEGGNYGYTF
DNA: TGTGCCAGCAGTTTCCCCCAGACCCGGACCGAAGGGGGAAACTATGGCTACACCTTC
length: 19
D: .
V: TRBV6-2/TRBV6-3
J: TRBJ1-2
size: few

CDR3: CASSVGTGNYEQYF
DNA: TGTGCCAGCAGCGTCGGGACAGGGAACTACGAGCAGTACTTC
length: 14
D: TRBD1
V: TRBV7-6
J: TRBJ2-7
size: few

CDR3: CASSYRDRVSEQYF
DNA: TGTGCCAGCAGTTATCGCGACAGGGTAAGCGAGCAGTACTTC
length: 14
D: TRBD1
V: TRBV6-5
J: TRBJ2-7
size: .

CDR3: CASSLRSTGLNTEAFF
DNA: TGTGCCAGCAGTTTAAGATCGACAGGGTTGAACACTGAAGCTTTCTTT
length: 16
D: TRBD1
V: TRBV27
J: TRBJ1-1
size: .

CDR3: CASSQVGGATEAFF
DNA: TGCGCCAGCAGCCAAGTCGGAGGGGCCACTGAAGCTTTCTTT
length: 14
D: .
V: TRBV4-1
J: TRBJ1-1
size: .

CDR3: CASSLGQATEAFF
DNA: TGTGCCAGCAGCCTGGGACAGGCGACTGAAGCTTTCTTT
length: 13
D: TRBD1
V: TRBV5-6
J: TRBJ1-1
size: .

CDR3: CASSQFGESTGELFF
DNA: TGCGCCAGCAGCCAATTCGGGGAGTCCACCGGGGAGCTGTTTTTT
length: 15
D: .
V: TRBV4-1
J: TRBJ2-2
size: .

CDR3: CASSQDRGTSGNTIYF
DNA: TGCGCCAGCAGCCAAGATAGAGGGACTTCCGGAAACACCATATATTTT
length: 16
D: .
V: TRBV4-3
J: TRBJ1-3
size: once

CDR3: CASSQAPDTEAFF
DNA: TGCGCCAGCAGCCAAGCACCAGACACTGAAGCTTTCTTT
length: 13
D: .
V: TRBV4-3
J: TRBJ1-1
size: once

CDR3: CASSLTLDRDTEAFF
DNA: TGTGCCAGCAGCTTAACTCTGGACAGGGACACTGAAGCTTTCTTT
length: 15
D: TRBD1
V: TRBV7-3
J: TRBJ1-1
size: .

CDR3: CASSGTGGHGYTF
DNA: TGTGCCAGTAGTGGAACAGGGGGCCATGGCTACACCTTC
length: 13
D: TRBD1
V: TRBV19
J: TRBJ1-2
size: .

CDR3: CAIRGRGPYYEQYF
DNA: TGTGCCATCAGGGGCAGGGGGCCCTACTACGAGCAGTACTTC
length: 14
D: TRBD1
V: TRBV10-3
J: TRBJ2-7
size: .

CDR3: CASSPIPQGNTEAFF
DNA: TGTGCCAGCAGCCCGATCCCACAGGGGAACACTGAAGCTTTCTTT
length: 15
D: .
V: TRBV3-1/TRBV3-2
J: TRBJ1-1
size: .

CDR3: CASRLLQGADGYTF
DNA: TGTGCCAGCAGACTACTACAGGGAGCAGATGGCTACACCTTC
length: 14
D: .
V: TRBV5-4
J: TRBJ1-2
size: .

CDR3: CASSLNPDRTEAFF
DNA: TGTGCCAGCAGTTTAAACCCTGACAGGACAGAAGCTTTCTTT
length: 14
D: .
V: TRBV27
J: TRBJ1-1
size: .

CDR3: CASGDPLSTEAFF
DNA: TGTGCCAGCGGAGACCCCCTAAGCACTGAAGCTTTCTTT
length: 13
D: .
V: TRBV28
J: TRBJ1-1
size: .

CDR3: CASSIRTGAQNSPLHF
DNA: TGTGCCAGTAGTATCCGGACAGGAGCTCAGAATTCACCCCTCCACTTT
length: 16
D: TRBD1
V: TRBV19
J: TRBJ1-6
size: .

CDR3: CAWSGSSPLHF
DNA: TGTGCCTGGAGTGGCAGTTCACCCCTCCACTTT
length: 11
D: .
V: TRBV30
J: TRBJ1-6
size: .

CDR3: CASHPGDLANYGYTF
DNA: TGCGCCAGCCATCCAGGGGACCTAGCTAACTATGGCTACACCTTC
length: 15
D: .
V: TRBV5-1
J: TRBJ1-2
size: .

CDR3: CASPPAPLEGRTEAFF
DNA: TGTGCCAGCCCCCCGGCCCCCCTGGAGGGTCGCACTGAAGCTTTCTTT
length: 16
D: .
V: TRBV28
J: TRBJ1-1
size: .

CDR3: CASSVAGTGAREQSQQFF
DNA: TGTGCCAGCAGCGTAGCCGGGACAGGGGCCCGGGAACAATCGCAGCAGTTCTTC
length: 18
D: TRBD1
V: TRBV9
J: TRBJ2-1
size: .

CDR3: CAISDNQGSYTF
DNA: TGTGCCATCAGTGACAATCAGGGGAGCTACACCTTC
length: 12
D: .
V: TRBV10-3
J: TRBJ1-2
size: few

CDR3: CASSPRQVLTTNEKLFF
DNA: TGTGCCAGCAGCCCGCGACAGGTTCTTACAACTAATGAAAAACTGTTTTTT
length: 17
D: .
V: TRBV7-6
J: TRBJ1-4
size: .

CDR3: CASGNTGELFF
DNA: TGTGCCAGCGGCAACACCGGGGAGCTGTTTTTT
length: 11
D: .
V: TRBV6-5
J: TRBJ2-2
size: once

CDR3: CASSLLVAGGPGTDTQYF
DNA: TGTGCCAGCAGCTTATTGGTAGCGGGGGGGCCGGGTACAGATACGCAGTATTTT
length: 18
D: TRBD2
V: TRBV5-4
J: TRBJ2-3
size: .

CDR3: CASGDRGSTEAFF
DNA: TGTGCCAGCGGGGACAGGGGTAGCACTGAAGCTTTCTTT
length: 13
D: TRBD1
V: TRBV18
J: TRBJ1-1
size: .

CDR3: CASSLRGGPPDTQYF
DNA: TGTGCCAGCAGCTTGAGGGGGGGGCCTCCAGATACGCAGTATTTT
length: 15
D: .
V: TRBV5-4
J: TRBJ2-3
size: .

CDR3: CASSLLDRGDSPLHF
DNA: TGCGCCAGCAGCTTGTTGGACAGGGGGGATTCACCCCTCCACTTT
length: 15
D: TRBD1
V: TRBV5-1
J: TRBJ1-6
size: .

CDR3: CASSPLRPIRDRSSSYEQYF
DNA: TGTGCCAGCAGTCCTTTGAGACCAATTCGGGACAGGTCGAGCTCCTACGAGCAGTACTTC
length: 20
D: TRBD1
V: TRBV6-6
J: TRBJ2-7
size: .

CDR3: CASSVAENSPLHF
DNA: TGTGCCAGCAGTGTAGCTGAGAATTCACCCCTCCACTTT
length: 13
D: .
V: TRBV2
J: TRBJ1-6
size: .

CDR3: CSAHGRGGRTDTQYF
DNA: TGCAGCGCCCACGGGCGGGGTGGGCGCACAGATACGCAGTATTTT
length: 15
D: .
V: TRBV29-1
J: TRBJ2-3
size: .

CDR3: CASTGRLSNQPQHF
DNA: TGTGCCAGCACAGGTCGTCTTAGCAATCAGCCCCAGCATTTT
length: 14
D: .
V: TRBV2
J: TRBJ1-5
size: .

CDR3: CASSLGTGVREQYF
DNA: TGTGCCAGCTCACTCGGGACAGGGGTACGGGAGCAGTACTTC
length: 14
D: TRBD1
V: TRBV18
J: TRBJ2-7
size: .

CDR3: CASIPFRQGSFHTEAFF
DNA: TGTGCCAGCATTCCTTTCCGCCAGGGCTCGTTTCACACTGAAGCTTTCTTT
length: 17
D: .
V: TRBV6-4
J: TRBJ1-1
size: .

CDR3: CASSLMGQGATEAFF
DNA: TGTGCCAGCAGCTTAATGGGACAGGGGGCGACTGAAGCTTTCTTT
length: 15
D: TRBD1
V: TRBV7-3
J: TRBJ1-1
size: .

CDR3: CASSLWTGGGYGYTF
DNA: TGTGCCAGCAGCCTCTGGACAGGGGGCGGATATGGCTACACCTTC
length: 15
D: TRBD1
V: TRBV5-4
J: TRBJ1-2
size: few

CDR3: CASSFGQGALYGYTF
DNA: TGTGCCAGCAGCTTCGGGCAGGGGGCCCTCTATGGCTACACCTTC
length: 15
D: TRBD1
V: TRBV5-6
J: TRBJ1-2
size: .

CDR3: CASSLGAGAQDQPQHF
DNA: TGTGCCAGCAGCTTAGGGGCAGGGGCACAGGATCAGCCCCAGCATTTT
length: 16
D: .
V: TRBV7-9
J: TRBJ1-5
size: .

CDR3: CASSLVAGERETQYF
DNA: TGTGCCAGCAGCTTGGTAGCGGGGGAGCGAGAGACCCAGTACTTC
length: 15
D: TRBD2
V: TRBV5-6
J: TRBJ2-5
size: .

CDR3: CAISELQGNQPQHF
DNA: TGTGCCATCAGTGAGTTACAGGGGAATCAGCCCCAGCATTTT
length: 14
D: TRBD1
V: TRBV10-3
J: TRBJ1-5
size: .

CDR3: CASSIGRGVIQFF
DNA: TGTGCCAGCAGTATCGGCAGGGGGGTGATTCAGTTCTTC
length: 13
D: .
V: TRBV5-6
J: TRBJ2-1
size: .